The 8 T cell receptor beta chains reported below all come from one sample, sequenced in a study of blood T cell repertoires in COVID-19. Measured with immunoSEQ multiplex PCR; TCRdb has only the in-frame clones, and not every one. The sample lists about 100,000 clones; roughly 85% were seen once. The specimen was peripheral blood. These receptors came from a man aged 65 to 79 with active or convalescent COVID-19.

The chain recombines TRBV7-9 with TRBJ1-3; TRBD1 is a possible D gene (6 bases). V shed 5 bases and J shed 2 bases, with 13 bases lying between them. This CDR3 region has 15 residues. Germline V gene lookup returns CDR1 SEHNR and CDR2 FQNEAQ (reference sequence). The CDR3 region has the DNA TGTGCCAGCAGCCCACAGGGTCGGACTGGAAACACCATATATTTT. Protein product: CASSPQGRTGNTIYF.

The V call is TRBV30, the J call TRBJ1-3; maybe TRBD1 (6 bases). The germline V and J ends were trimmed by 2 bases and 2 bases, with 10 bases remaining between them. This CDR3 has 14 residues. Looked up from germline, CDR1 is GTSNPN and CDR2 is SVGIG (reference sequence). This chain's CDR3 is CAWSSQGTGNTIYF. Here the CDR3 DNA reads TGTGCCTGGAGTTCACAGGGAACTGGAAACACCATATATTTT.

J is TRBJ1-1 and V is TRBV5-5; D is unclear. The CDR3 runs 14 residues. Germline assignment: CDR1 SGHKS and CDR2 YYEKEE (reference sequence). V was clipped by 1 base and J by 4 bases, with 11 bases between them. Written as DNA, the CDR3 is TGTGCCAGCAGCTTGTGGAGGGAGGCCACTGAAGCTTTCTTT. Translated, it gives CASSLWREATEAFF.

This clone has at least ten counts. The chain is built from TRBV7-3 and TRBJ2-7, with D possibly matching TRBD1 (6 bases). This CDR3 spans 13 amino acids. Germline V gives CDR1 SGHTA, CDR2 FQGTGA. V lost 5 bases to trimming and J lost 7 bases, with 15 bases between them. CDR3 DNA: TGTGCCAGCAGCCAGCAGGGGTCGGGGGAGCAGTACTTC. Translation gives CASSQQGSGEQYF.

In its sample, this clone was seen a few times. The rearrangement links TRBV4-2 to TRBJ2-6; TRBD1 is a possible D gene (6 bases). V was clipped by 0 bases and J by 1 base, with 13 bases between them. The CDR3 has 18 amino acids. Germline values: CDR1 LGHNA, CDR2 YNFKEQ. As DNA, the CDR3 is TGTGCCAGCAGCCAAGAGGACAGTAGGACTTCTGGGGCCAACGTCCTGACTTTC. Protein product: CASSQEDSRTSGANVLTF.

V is TRBV24-1 and J is TRBJ2-2; D unresolved. Between the trimmed V and J ends, which lost 6 bases and 0 bases, there was a span of 4 bases. Germline V lookup: CDR1 KGHDR, CDR2 SFDVKD. The CDR3 is 13 residues long. CDR3 bases: TGTGCCACCAGTTTCGCGAACACCGGGGAGCTGTTTTTT. The encoded protein is CATSFANTGELFF.

The chain couples TRBV18 to TRBJ2-7; D is uncertain. The CDR3 totals 11 residues. Per the germline V gene, CDR1 is KGHSH and CDR2 is LQKENI. The V gene lost 3 bases and the J gene lost 6 bases, with 6 bases spanning the gap. CDR3 bases: TGTGCCAGCTCACCCCAGTTCGAGCAGTACTTC. Encoded protein: CASSPQFEQYF.

The chain couples TRBV9 to TRBJ2-2; TRBD1 agrees at 7 bases. The CDR3 extends over 15 amino acids. Looked up from germline, CDR1 is SGDLS and CDR2 is YYNGEE. J was trimmed by 4 bases and V by 3 bases; bases with no gene match: 6. CDR3 in amino acids: CASSGQGFTTGELFF. The CDR3 nucleotides read TGTGCCAGCAGCGGACAGGGATTCACCACCGGGGAGCTGTTTTTT.